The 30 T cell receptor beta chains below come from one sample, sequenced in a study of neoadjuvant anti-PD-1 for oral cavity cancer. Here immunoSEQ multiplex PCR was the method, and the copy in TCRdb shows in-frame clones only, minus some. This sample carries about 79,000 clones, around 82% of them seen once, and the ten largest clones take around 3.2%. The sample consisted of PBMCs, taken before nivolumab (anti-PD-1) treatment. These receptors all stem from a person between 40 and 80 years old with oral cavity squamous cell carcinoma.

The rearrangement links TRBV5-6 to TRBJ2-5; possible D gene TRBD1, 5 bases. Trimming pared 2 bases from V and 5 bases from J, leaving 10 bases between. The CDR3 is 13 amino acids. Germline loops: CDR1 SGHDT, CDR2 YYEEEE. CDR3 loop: CASSLKGWETQYF. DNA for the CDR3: TGTGCCAGCAGCTTAAAGGGGTGGGAGACCCAGTACTTC.

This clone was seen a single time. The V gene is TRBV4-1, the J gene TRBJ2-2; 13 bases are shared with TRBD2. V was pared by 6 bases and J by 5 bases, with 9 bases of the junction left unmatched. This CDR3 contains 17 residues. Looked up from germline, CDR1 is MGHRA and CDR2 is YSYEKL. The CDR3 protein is CASRKLAGGPGTGELFF. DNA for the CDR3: TGCGCCAGCAGGAAACTAGCGGGAGGGCCGGGGACCGGGGAGCTGTTTTTT.

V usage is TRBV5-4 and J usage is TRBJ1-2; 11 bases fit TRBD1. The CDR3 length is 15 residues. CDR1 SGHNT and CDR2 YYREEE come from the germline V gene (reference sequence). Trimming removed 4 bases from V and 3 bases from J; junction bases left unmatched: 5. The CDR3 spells CASSPWTGGDYGYTF. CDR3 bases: TGTGCCAGCAGCCCGTGGACAGGGGGCGACTATGGCTACACCTTC.

DNA of the CDR3: TGTGCCAGTAGTTCAGGGGGTGGAGGCAATGAGCAGTTCTTC. Protein: CASSSGGGGNEQFF. The rearrangement joins TRBV19 to TRBJ2-1, with 7 bases lining up with TRBD1. The length of the CDR3 is 14 residues. Germline CDR1 reads LNHDA; CDR2 reads SQIVND (reference sequence). V was clipped by 5 bases and J by 6 bases; unmatched bases: 7. Full variable domain (remainder filled in from reference TRBV19 and TRBJ2-1): DGGITQSPKYLFRKEGQNVTLSCEQNLNHDAMYWYRQDPGQGLRLIYYSQIVNDFQKGDIAEGYSVSREKKESFPLTVTSAQKNPTAFYLCASSSGGGGNEQFFGPGTRLTVL.

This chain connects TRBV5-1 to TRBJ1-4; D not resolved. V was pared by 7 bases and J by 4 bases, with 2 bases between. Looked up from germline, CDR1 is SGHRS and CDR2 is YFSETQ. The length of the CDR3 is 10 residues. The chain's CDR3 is CASLNEKLFF. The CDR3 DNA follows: TGCGCCAGCCTTAATGAAAAACTGTTTTTT.

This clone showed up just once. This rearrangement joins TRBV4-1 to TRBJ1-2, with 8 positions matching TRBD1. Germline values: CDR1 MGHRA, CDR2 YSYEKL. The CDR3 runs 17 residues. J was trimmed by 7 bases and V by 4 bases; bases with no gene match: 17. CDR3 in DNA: TGCGCCAGCAGCCCCCGACCCTCGGACAGGGTTCAGGGTGGCTACACCTTC. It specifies CASSPRPSDRVQGGYTF.

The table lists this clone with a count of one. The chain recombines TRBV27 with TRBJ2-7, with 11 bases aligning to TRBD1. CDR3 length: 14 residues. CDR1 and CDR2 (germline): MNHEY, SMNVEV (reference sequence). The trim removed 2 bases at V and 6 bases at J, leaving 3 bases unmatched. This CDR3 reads CASSLRDRGGEQYF. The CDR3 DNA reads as TGTGCCAGCAGTTTACGGGACAGGGGGGGCGAGCAGTACTTC.

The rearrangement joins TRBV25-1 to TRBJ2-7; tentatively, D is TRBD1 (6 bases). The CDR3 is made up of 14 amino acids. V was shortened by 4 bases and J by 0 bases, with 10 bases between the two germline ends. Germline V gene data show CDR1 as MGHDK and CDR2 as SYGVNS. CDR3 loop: CASSAWDNSYEQYF. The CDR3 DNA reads TGTGCCAGCAGTGCATGGGACAACTCCTACGAGCAGTACTTC.

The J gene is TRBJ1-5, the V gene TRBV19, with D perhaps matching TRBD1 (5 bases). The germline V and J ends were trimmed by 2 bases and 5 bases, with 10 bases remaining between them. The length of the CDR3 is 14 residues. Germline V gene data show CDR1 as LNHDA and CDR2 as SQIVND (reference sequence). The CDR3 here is CASSIQGTDQPQHF. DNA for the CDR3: TGTGCCAGTAGTATACAGGGAACCGATCAGCCCCAGCATTTT.

The CDR3 nucleotides read TGTGCCAGCAGTGAGTCTGGGGGGCGCACTCTCCTCAGACCCCTCCACTTT. Its translation is CASSESGGRTLLRPLHF. The chain joins TRBV6-1 to TRBJ1-6; weak D call: TRBD1 (6 bases). Germline V gene lookup returns CDR1 MNHNS and CDR2 SASEGT. Trimming took 3 bases from V and 12 from J, leaving 24 bases between them. The CDR3 extends over 17 amino acids.

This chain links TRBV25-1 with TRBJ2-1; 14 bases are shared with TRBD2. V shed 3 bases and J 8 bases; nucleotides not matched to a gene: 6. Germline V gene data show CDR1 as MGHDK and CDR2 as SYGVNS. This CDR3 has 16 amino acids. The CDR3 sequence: CASSDGTSGGGDEQFF. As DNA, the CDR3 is TGTGCCAGCAGTGATGGGACTAGCGGGGGCGGGGATGAGCAGTTCTTC.

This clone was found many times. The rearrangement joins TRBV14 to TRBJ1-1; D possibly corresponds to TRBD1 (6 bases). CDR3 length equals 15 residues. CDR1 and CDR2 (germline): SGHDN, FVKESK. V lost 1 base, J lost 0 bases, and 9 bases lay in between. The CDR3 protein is CASSQAGALNTEAFF. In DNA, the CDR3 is TGTGCCAGCAGCCAAGCGGGGGCCCTGAACACTGAAGCTTTCTTT.

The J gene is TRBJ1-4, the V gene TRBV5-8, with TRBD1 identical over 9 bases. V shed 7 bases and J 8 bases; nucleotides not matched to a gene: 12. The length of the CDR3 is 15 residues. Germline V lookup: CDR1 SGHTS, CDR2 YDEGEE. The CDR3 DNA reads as TGTGCCAGCCACCAACAGGGGGCGGCGGAGGAAAAACTGTTTTTT. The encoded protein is CASHQQGAAEEKLFF.

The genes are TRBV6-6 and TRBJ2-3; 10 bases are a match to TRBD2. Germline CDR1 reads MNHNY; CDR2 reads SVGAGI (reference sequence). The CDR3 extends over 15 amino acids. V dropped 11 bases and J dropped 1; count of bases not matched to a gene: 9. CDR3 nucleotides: TGTGCCGGCTCCGCCGGGACTAGCGGCACAGATACGCAGTATTTT. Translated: CAGSAGTSGTDTQYF.

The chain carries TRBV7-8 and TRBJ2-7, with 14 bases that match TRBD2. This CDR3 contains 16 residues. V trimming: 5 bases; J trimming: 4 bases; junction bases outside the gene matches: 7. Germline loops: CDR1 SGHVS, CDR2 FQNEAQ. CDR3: CASSAGTSGGQYEQYF. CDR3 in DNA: TGTGCCAGCAGCGCCGGGACTAGCGGGGGACAGTACGAGCAGTACTTC.

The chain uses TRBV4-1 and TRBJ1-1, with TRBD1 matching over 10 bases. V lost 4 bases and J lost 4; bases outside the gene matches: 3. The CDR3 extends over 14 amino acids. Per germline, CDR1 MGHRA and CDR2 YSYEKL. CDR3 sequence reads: CASSLRDRGTEAFF. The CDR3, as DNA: TGCGCCAGCAGCCTTCGGGACAGGGGCACTGAAGCTTTCTTT.

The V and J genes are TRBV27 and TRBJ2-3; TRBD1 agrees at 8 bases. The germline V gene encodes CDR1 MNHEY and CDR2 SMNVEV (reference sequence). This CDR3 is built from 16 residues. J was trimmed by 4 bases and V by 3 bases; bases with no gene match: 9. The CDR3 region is CASSFVRQGSPDTQYF. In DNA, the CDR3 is TGTGCCAGCAGTTTCGTGAGACAGGGGTCGCCAGATACGCAGTATTTT.

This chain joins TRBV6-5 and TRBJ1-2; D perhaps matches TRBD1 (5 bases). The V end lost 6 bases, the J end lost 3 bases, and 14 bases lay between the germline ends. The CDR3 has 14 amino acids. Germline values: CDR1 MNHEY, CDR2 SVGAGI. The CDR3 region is CASRAGSRDYGYTF. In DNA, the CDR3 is TGTGCCAGCAGGGCAGGGTCAAGAGACTATGGCTACACCTTC.

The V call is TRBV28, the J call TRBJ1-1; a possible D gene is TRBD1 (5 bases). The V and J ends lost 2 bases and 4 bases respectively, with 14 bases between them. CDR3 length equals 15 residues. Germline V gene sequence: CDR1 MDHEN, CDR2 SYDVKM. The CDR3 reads CASSLPGGVGTEAFF. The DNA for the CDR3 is TGTGCCAGCAGTTTACCTGGGGGGGTAGGCACTGAAGCTTTCTTT.

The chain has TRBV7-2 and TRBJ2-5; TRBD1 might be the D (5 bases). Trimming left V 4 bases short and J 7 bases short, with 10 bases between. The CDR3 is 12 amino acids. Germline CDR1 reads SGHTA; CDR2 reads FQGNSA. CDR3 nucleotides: TGTGCCAGCAGCTACCGACAGACGACCCAGTACTTC. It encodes CASSYRQTTQYF.

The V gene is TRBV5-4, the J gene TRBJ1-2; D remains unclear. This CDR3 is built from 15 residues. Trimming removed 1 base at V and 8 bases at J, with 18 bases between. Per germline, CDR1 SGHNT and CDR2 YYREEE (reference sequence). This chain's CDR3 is CASSLIAAWSQGYTF. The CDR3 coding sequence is TGTGCCAGCAGCTTGATCGCAGCCTGGTCCCAGGGCTACACCTTC.

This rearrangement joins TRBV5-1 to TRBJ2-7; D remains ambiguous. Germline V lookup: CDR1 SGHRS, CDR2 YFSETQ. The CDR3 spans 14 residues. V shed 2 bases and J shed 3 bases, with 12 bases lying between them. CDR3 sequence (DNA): TGCGCCAGCAGCTTATCTCTCGCCAACTACGAGCAGTACTTC. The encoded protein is CASSLSLANYEQYF.

The CDR3 spells CASSLDSNYGYTF. CDR3 in DNA: TGTGCCAGCAGCTTAGACAGTAACTATGGCTACACCTTC. The chain links TRBV7-3 to TRBJ1-2, with a tentative D call TRBD1 (5 bases). Germline V gene data show CDR1 as SGHTA and CDR2 as FQGTGA. Between the trimmed V and J ends, which lost 2 bases and 1 base, there was a span of 5 bases. The CDR3 has 13 residues.

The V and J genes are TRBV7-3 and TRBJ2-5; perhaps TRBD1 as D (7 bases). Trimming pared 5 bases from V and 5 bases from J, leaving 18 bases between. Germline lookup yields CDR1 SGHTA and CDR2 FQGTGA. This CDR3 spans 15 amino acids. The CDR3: CASSPQGGVSETQYF. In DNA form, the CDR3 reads TGTGCCAGCAGCCCCCAGGGGGGAGTTAGCGAGACCCAGTACTTC.

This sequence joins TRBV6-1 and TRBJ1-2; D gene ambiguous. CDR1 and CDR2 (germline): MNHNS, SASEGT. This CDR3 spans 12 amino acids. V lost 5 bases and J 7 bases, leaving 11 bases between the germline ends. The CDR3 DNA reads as TGTGCCAGCAGTCCCCCGGGCCGTGGCTACACCTTC. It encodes CASSPPGRGYTF.

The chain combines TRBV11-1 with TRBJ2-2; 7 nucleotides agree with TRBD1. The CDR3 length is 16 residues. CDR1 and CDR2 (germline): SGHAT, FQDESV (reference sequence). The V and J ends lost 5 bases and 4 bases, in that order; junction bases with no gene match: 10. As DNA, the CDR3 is TGTGCCAGCAGCGTTCACCGGGACAGTTTCACCGGGGAGCTGTTTTTT. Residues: CASSVHRDSFTGELFF. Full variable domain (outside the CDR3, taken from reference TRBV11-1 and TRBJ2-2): EAEVAQSPRYKITEKSQAVAFWCDPISGHATLYWYRQILGQGPELLVQFQDESVVDDSQLPKDRFSAERLKGVDSTLKIQPAELGDSAMYLCASSVHRDSFTGELFFGEGSRLTVL.

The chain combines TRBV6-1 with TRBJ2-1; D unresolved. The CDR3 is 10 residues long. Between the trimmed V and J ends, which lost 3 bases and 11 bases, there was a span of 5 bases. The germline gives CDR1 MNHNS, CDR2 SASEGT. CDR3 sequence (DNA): TGTGCCAGCAGTGAGAGTCAGCAGTTCTTC. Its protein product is CASSESQQFF.

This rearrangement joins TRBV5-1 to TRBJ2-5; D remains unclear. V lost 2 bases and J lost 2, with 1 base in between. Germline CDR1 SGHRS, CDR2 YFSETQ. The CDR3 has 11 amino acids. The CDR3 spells CASSLQETQYF. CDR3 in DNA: TGCGCCAGCAGCTTACAAGAGACCCAGTACTTC.

CDR3 amino acids: CASSLQGLGEKLFF. For the CDR3, the DNA is TGTGCCAGCAGCTTACAGGGCTTGGGTGAAAAACTGTTTTTT. The V call is TRBV7-6, the J call TRBJ1-4, with D possibly TRBD1 on 5 matching bases. V lost 2 bases to trimming and J lost 7 bases, with 11 bases between them. The germline V gene encodes CDR1 SGHVS and CDR2 FNYEAQ. CDR3 length: 14 residues.

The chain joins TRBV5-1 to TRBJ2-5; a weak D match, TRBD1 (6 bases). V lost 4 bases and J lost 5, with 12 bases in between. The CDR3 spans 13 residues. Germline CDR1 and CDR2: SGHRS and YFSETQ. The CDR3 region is CASSAGVRETQYF. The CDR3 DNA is TGCGCCAGCAGCGCAGGGGTTAGGGAGACCCAGTACTTC.